The entry below describes one TCR beta chain. Its antigen remains unidentified. This entry comes from a study of T cell responses to AZD1222 COVID-19 vaccine. Study observations and caveats: Recipients of two AZD1222 doses showed rising Spike-specific TCR breadth and depth.

CDR3 size: 14 residues. Germline CDR1 MNHEY, CDR2 SVGEGT. The J segment lost 5 bases and the V segment lost 5 bases, leaving 6 bases of the junction unmatched. Here immunoSEQ multiplex PCR was the method, and the copy in TCRdb shows in-frame clones only, minus some. The sample consists of 90,000 to 120,000 clones, approximately 92% of them appearing once. The rearrangement links TRBV6-2 or TRBV6-3 to TRBJ1-5; TRBD1 aligns across 7 bases. The clonotype was recovered from an adult in good health. Sequenced material: peripheral blood, taken on day 0 of AZD1222 vaccination. CDR3 in DNA: TGTGCCAGCAGTCCCGGACAGGACTATCAGCCCCAGCATTTT. Its protein product is CASSPGQDYQPQHF.